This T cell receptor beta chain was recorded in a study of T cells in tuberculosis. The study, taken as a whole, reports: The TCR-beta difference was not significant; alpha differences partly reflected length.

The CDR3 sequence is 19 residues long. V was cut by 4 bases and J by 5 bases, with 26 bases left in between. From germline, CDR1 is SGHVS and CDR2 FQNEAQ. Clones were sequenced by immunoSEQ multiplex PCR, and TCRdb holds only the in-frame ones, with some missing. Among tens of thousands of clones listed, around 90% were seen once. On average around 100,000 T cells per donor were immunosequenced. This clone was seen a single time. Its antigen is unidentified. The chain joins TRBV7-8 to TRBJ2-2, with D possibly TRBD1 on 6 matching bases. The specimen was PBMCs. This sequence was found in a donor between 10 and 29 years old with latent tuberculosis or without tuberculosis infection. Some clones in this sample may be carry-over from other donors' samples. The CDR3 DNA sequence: TGTGCCAGCAGCTGGACCTTAGGGGGATGGGGTCGGCGGACCGGGGAGCTGTTTTTT. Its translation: CASSWTLGGWGRRTGELFF.